The 29 T cell receptor beta chains listed next were all sequenced from one sample in a study of regulatory T cells in long-lasting Graves disease. Time point noted: persistent/refractory GD, antithyroid drugs over 5 years with positive TRAb. The TCR library was made from RNA that had been extracted from PBMCs in TRIzol. Arm-PCR of CDR3 regions and iRepertoire HTBI primers were the basis on which TCR beta libraries were built. Using its own MiXCR run on the multiplex PCR reads, TCRdb lists one record per CDR3 protein. The profile covers about 460,000 distinct CDR3 sequences, with 20% to 25% appearing a single time and roughly 14% taken by the ten largest. The material sequenced was peripheral blood mononuclear cells (PBMCs), taken when the disease was refractory, from a patient treated with antithyroid drugs. These TCRs come from a female donor with Graves disease.

The genes are TRBV5-1 and TRBJ1-3; D not resolved. The CDR3 covers 13 residues. Looked up from germline, CDR1 is SGHRS and CDR2 is YFSETQ. Trimming left V 1 base short and J 2 bases short, with 4 bases between. The CDR3 loop reads CASSLRTGNTIYF. CDR3 DNA sequence: TGCGCCAGCAGCTTGCGGACTGGAAACACCATATATTTT.

This clonotype was seen at least ten times. The chain is built from TRBV12-3 or TRBV12-4 and TRBJ2-7; D is perhaps TRBD2 (5 bases). Trimming removed 1 base from V and 6 bases from J, with 10 bases in between. The CDR3 length is 13 residues. The chain's CDR3 is CASSLDSGSEQYF. The CDR3 DNA reads as TGTGCCAGCAGTTTAGATTCGGGGTCCGAGCAGTACTTC.

The sample holds many counts of this clonotype. A clone one base away is much larger, so this may be a read error. The V call is TRBV7-2, the J call TRBJ1-2; D is ambiguous. The germline V gene has CDR1 SGHTA and CDR2 FQGNSA. V was trimmed by 1 base and J by 2 bases, leaving 5 bases between them. The CDR3 extends over 13 amino acids. CDR3 nucleotides: TGTGCCAGCAGCTTAGAGCAGAACTATGGCTACACCTTC. It yields the protein CASSLEQNYGYTF.

This chain uses TRBV18 with TRBJ1-5; D uncertain. From germline, CDR1 is KGHSH and CDR2 LQKENI. The CDR3 extends over 15 amino acids. V was trimmed by 6 bases and J by 4 bases, leaving 16 bases between them. The CDR3 coding sequence is TGTGCCAGCTCCAGCACTGGAAGTGGTAATCAGCCCCAGCATTTT. Translated: CASSSTGSGNQPQHF.

This clonotype occurred many times. The V gene is TRBV2, the J gene TRBJ1-2, with D possibly TRBD1 on 5 matching bases. Germline V gene data show CDR1 as SNHLY and CDR2 as FYNNEI. V lost 6 bases and J 4 bases, leaving 12 bases between the germline ends. The CDR3 sequence is 13 residues long. The CDR3 DNA sequence: TGTGCCAGCAGGCCCGGGGCTGGCTATGGCTACACCTTC. This encodes CASRPGAGYGYTF.

This clonotype was detected ten times or more. The rearrangement uses TRBV6-2 or TRBV6-3 and TRBJ2-7; no reliable D call. Per germline, CDR1 MNHEY and CDR2 SVGEGT. Trimming pared 7 bases from V and 4 bases from J, leaving 8 bases between. This CDR3 spans 11 amino acids. CDR3 sequence: CASTGVYEQYF. In DNA, the CDR3 is TGTGCCAGCACGGGCGTATACGAGCAGTACTTC.

In this sample, this clonotype turned up many times. The chain recombines TRBV2 with TRBJ1-1; tentative D call: TRBD1 (6 bases). Germline CDR1 and CDR2: SNHLY and FYNNEI. V was trimmed by 10 bases and J by 1 base, leaving 13 bases between them. The CDR3 sequence is 13 residues long. CDR3 loop: CAIEPRGNTEAFF. CDR3 nucleotides: TGTGCCATCGAGCCCAGGGGGAACACTGAAGCTTTCTTT. The full variable domain, rest sourced from reference TRBV2 and TRBJ1-1, is EPEVTQTPSHQVTQMGQEVILRCVPISNHLYFYWYRQILGQKVEFLVSFYNNEISEKSEIFDDQFSVERPDGSNFTLKIRSTKLEDSAMYFCAIEPRGNTEAFFGQGTRLTVV.

V usage is TRBV15 and J usage is TRBJ1-3; D remains ambiguous. V lost 5 bases to trimming and J lost 0 bases, with 14 bases between them. The CDR3 runs 16 residues. Germline V gene data show CDR1 as LNHNV and CDR2 as YYDKDF (reference sequence). CDR3 DNA sequence: TGTGCCACCAGCCACCGGGTGGGGTTCTCTGGAAACACCATATATTTT. Translated, it gives CATSHRVGFSGNTIYF. Supplemented by reference TRBV15 and TRBJ1-3, the full variable domain reads DAMVIQNPRYQVTQFGKPVTLSCSQTLNHNVMYWYQQKSSQAPKLLFHYYDKDFNNEADTPDNFQSRRPNTSFCFLDIRSPGLGDTAMYLCATSHRVGFSGNTIYFGEGSWLTVV.

Concerning this clonotype itself: The conserved phenylalanine or tryptophan normally closing the CDR3 is absent here, so this likely arose from a read error. This chain connects TRBV6-1 to TRBJ1-4, with 7 positions matching TRBD1. This CDR3 has 16 amino acids. Trimming cost V 10 bases and J 11 bases; bases outside gene matches: 22. Looked up from germline, CDR1 is MNHNS and CDR2 is SASEGT. In DNA form, the CDR3 reads TGTGCCATCGCGCCAGGACAGGCAGGGGTCGGTGGGAAACTGTTTCTT. It codes for CAIAPGQAGVGGKLFL.

This clonotype came up many times. The chain links TRBV2 to TRBJ1-6; TRBD1 matches at 7 bases. Per germline, CDR1 SNHLY and CDR2 FYNNEI. The V gene end was trimmed by 6 bases and the J gene end by 8 bases; junction bases not matched to a gene: 7. The CDR3 consists of 14 residues. CDR3 residues: CASREGASYSPLHF. The CDR3 DNA follows: TGTGCCAGCAGGGAGGGGGCGTCTTATTCACCCCTCCACTTT.

This clonotype came up a few times. The J gene is TRBJ2-7, the V gene TRBV28; 7 nucleotides line up with TRBD1. The germline V gene has CDR1 MDHEN and CDR2 SYDVKM. The ends lost 4 bases at V and 1 base at J; junction bases unmatched: 7. The CDR3 contains 15 residues. CDR3 sequence: CASSSLGQQSYEQYF. CDR3 nucleotides: TGTGCCAGCAGTTCACTGGGACAGCAATCCTACGAGCAGTACTTC. The variable domain in full, with the rest retrieved from reference TRBV28 and TRBJ2-7, is DVKVTQSSRYLVKRTGEKVFLECVQDMDHENMFWYRQDPGLGLRLIYFSYDVKMKEKGDIPEGYSVSREKKERFSLILESASTNQTSMYLCASSSLGQQSYEQYFGPGTRLTVT.

This clonotype showed up many times. The V gene is TRBV11-1, the J gene TRBJ2-3, with D possibly TRBD2 on 6 matching bases. The CDR3 length is 16 residues. Germline V lookup: CDR1 SGHAT, CDR2 FQDESV (reference sequence). The V end lost 5 bases, the J end lost 0 bases, and 15 bases lay between the germline ends. CDR3 coding DNA: TGTGCCAGCAGCGAAGGGGACTGGCTCAGCACAGATACGCAGTATTTT. Its protein product is CASSEGDWLSTDTQYF.

The J gene is TRBJ2-7, the V gene TRBV29-1; D may be TRBD1 (6 bases). There are 14 residues in the CDR3. In germline, CDR1 is SQVTM, CDR2 ANQGSEA. V lost 4 bases to trimming and J lost 1 base, with 14 bases between them. CDR3 amino acids: CSVGGVDRSYEQYF. The CDR3 DNA reads TGCAGCGTTGGGGGAGTCGACAGGTCCTACGAGCAGTACTTC.

V usage is TRBV6-9 and J usage is TRBJ2-6; D gene uncertain. Germline CDR1 MNHGY, CDR2 SVAAGI. The CDR3 is 17 amino acids. The germline V and J ends were trimmed by 3 bases and 0 bases, with 12 bases remaining between them. CDR3 bases: TGTGCCAGCAGTTACACCGGCAGTAGCTCTGGGGCCAACGTCCTGACTTTC. This sequence encodes CASSYTGSSSGANVLTF.

The chain joins TRBV20-1 to TRBJ2-7, with D unclear. This CDR3 is built from 12 residues. Germline values: CDR1 DFQATT, CDR2 SNEGSKA (reference sequence). Trimming took off 1 base at V and 5 bases at J, with 9 bases between the two ends. CDR3 sequence (DNA): TGCAGTGCTAGAGTAGGGCTCCACGAGCAGTACTTC. Protein sequence: CSARVGLHEQYF.

The table lists this clonotype with many counts. The chain employs TRBV29-1 and TRBJ2-5, with 8 positions matching TRBD2. Per germline, CDR1 SQVTM and CDR2 ANQGSEA. V trimming: 6 bases; J trimming: 4 bases; junction bases outside the gene matches: 7. CDR3 length equals 13 residues. The CDR3 DNA is TGCAGCGTAGCTATAGCGGGAAGAGAGACCCAGTACTTC. It codes for CSVAIAGRETQYF.

In this sample, this clonotype turned up many times. The gene calls are TRBV6-5 and TRBJ1-2; no clear D. The germline V gene has CDR1 MNHEY and CDR2 SVGAGI. This CDR3 contains 13 residues. V lost 2 bases and J lost 6, with 10 bases in between. This CDR3 reads CASSYPAQNGYTF. The CDR3 DNA sequence: TGTGCCAGCAGTTACCCGGCCCAGAATGGCTACACCTTC.

The chain recombines TRBV20-1 with TRBJ2-3; D remains ambiguous. The CDR3 consists of 13 residues. The germline CDR1 and CDR2 sequences are DFQATT and SNEGSKA (reference sequence). The V end was cut by 3 bases, the J end by 0 bases, with 7 bases between. DNA of the CDR3: TGCAGTGCTAGTGACGGGAGCACAGATACGCAGTATTTT. Translation gives CSASDGSTDTQYF.

This clonotype was picked up a small number of times. The V call is TRBV7-2, the J call TRBJ1-2; D is unresolved. V shed 7 bases and J shed 8 bases, with 23 bases lying between them. Germline-derived CDR1 and CDR2 are SGHTA and FQGNSA. The CDR3 is made up of 15 amino acids. The CDR3 nucleotides are TGTGCCAGCATACCATCATTTGAGCGGACCGGCGGCTACACCTTC. This gives the protein CASIPSFERTGGYTF.

Worth noting for this clonotype: A read error may be the cause here, since a much bigger clone is one base away. The chain links TRBV12-3 or TRBV12-4 to TRBJ1-1; 7 bases are shared with TRBD1. CDR3 length equals 13 residues. Losses at the gene ends were 8 bases for V and 3 bases for J; bases not matched to a gene: 6. The CDR3, as DNA: TGTGCCAGCCTTAGCAGGGGGTACACTGAAGCTTTCTTT. This translates into CASLSRGYTEAFF.

At least ten counts were recorded for this clonotype. This chain connects TRBV29-1 to TRBJ2-7; TRBD2 matches at 7 bases. J gave up 4 bases and V 0 bases, and 9 bases lay outside the gene matches. From germline, CDR1 is SQVTM and CDR2 ANQGSEA. The CDR3 spans 15 residues. This CDR3 reads CSVEEGRGSGYEQYF. In DNA form, the CDR3 reads TGCAGCGTTGAAGAAGGGCGCGGGAGTGGGTACGAGCAGTACTTC.

The table lists this clonotype with many counts. This rearrangement joins TRBV7-2 to TRBJ1-1; D is uncertain. V was trimmed by 3 bases and J by 6 bases, leaving 14 bases between them. The V gene's germline CDR1 is SGHTA and CDR2 FQGNSA. This CDR3 spans 14 amino acids. The CDR3 region is CASSFNPAQPEAFF. Here the CDR3 DNA reads TGTGCCAGCAGCTTTAACCCCGCCCAACCTGAAGCTTTCTTT.

This clonotype was seen a handful of times. This chain uses TRBV10-3 with TRBJ1-6; 7 bases map to TRBD1. The CDR3 has 16 residues. The germline gives CDR1 ENHRY, CDR2 SYGVKD. Trimming removed 4 bases from V and 5 bases from J; junction bases left unmatched: 8. The CDR3 loop is CAISVAGGENNSPLHF. In DNA, the CDR3 is TGTGCCATCAGTGTGGCAGGGGGTGAGAATAATTCACCCCTCCACTTT.

This clonotype has more than one count but fewer than ten. The chain has TRBV10-3 and TRBJ2-7; D may be TRBD1 (5 bases). Germline-derived CDR1 and CDR2 are ENHRY and SYGVKD. Trimming shortened V by 7 bases and J by 3 bases, and 10 bases separated the two germline ends. The CDR3 loop spans 12 amino acids. In nucleotides, the CDR3 is TGTGCCATCACTCCGGACAACTACGAGCAGTACTTC. Protein sequence: CAITPDNYEQYF.

On this clonotype itself: Without the conserved terminal phenylalanine or tryptophan, this CDR3 likely stems from a read error. No DNA is shown, since the ends of the CDR3 on it are uncertain; the CDR3 is the one TCRdb lists. This chain joins TRBV12-3 or TRBV12-4 and TRBJ1-1; the table calls TRBD1, which could not be checked here. The CDR3 is made up of 8 amino acids, end residues included. Here the CDR3 reads CASSFRPP.

This clonotype was recorded at least ten times. The genes are TRBV28 and TRBJ2-7; a weak D match, TRBD2 (5 bases). Trimming cost V 4 bases and J 11 bases, with 21 bases left between them. The CDR3 is 14 amino acids. In germline, CDR1 is MDHEN, CDR2 SYDVKM. The CDR3 spells CASSSVSLGSGEYF. Here the CDR3 DNA reads TGTGCCAGCAGTTCCGTATCGTTGGGCTCCGGGGAGTACTTC.

The table lists this clonotype with many counts. The chain employs TRBV12-3 or TRBV12-4 and TRBJ1-1; D not resolved. CDR3 length equals 12 residues. Trimming removed 0 bases from V and 7 bases from J, with 6 bases in between. The chain's CDR3 is CASSLAVYEAFF. The CDR3 region has the DNA TGTGCCAGCAGTTTAGCAGTCTATGAAGCTTTCTTT.

Only a few counts were recorded for this clonotype. A much larger clonotype is one base distant, so this may be a read error. The chain combines TRBV6-2 or TRBV6-3 with TRBJ1-2; TRBD1 matches at 9 bases. Germline V lookup: CDR1 MNHEY, CDR2 SVGEGT. The CDR3 loop spans 15 amino acids. The CDR3 bases are TGTGCCGGCAGTTACACGGGGACAGGGAGCTATGGCTACACCTTC. It yields the protein CAGSYTGTGSYGYTF.

This clonotype was observed many times. J is TRBJ1-2 and V is TRBV12-3 or TRBV12-4; D ambiguous. The CDR3 runs to 14 residues. The V end lost 8 bases, the J end lost 9 bases, and 22 bases lay between the germline ends. The CDR3 loop is CASGAGESRFSYTF. In nucleotides, the CDR3 is TGTGCCAGCGGTGCTGGCGAGAGTAGGTTTAGCTACACCTTC.